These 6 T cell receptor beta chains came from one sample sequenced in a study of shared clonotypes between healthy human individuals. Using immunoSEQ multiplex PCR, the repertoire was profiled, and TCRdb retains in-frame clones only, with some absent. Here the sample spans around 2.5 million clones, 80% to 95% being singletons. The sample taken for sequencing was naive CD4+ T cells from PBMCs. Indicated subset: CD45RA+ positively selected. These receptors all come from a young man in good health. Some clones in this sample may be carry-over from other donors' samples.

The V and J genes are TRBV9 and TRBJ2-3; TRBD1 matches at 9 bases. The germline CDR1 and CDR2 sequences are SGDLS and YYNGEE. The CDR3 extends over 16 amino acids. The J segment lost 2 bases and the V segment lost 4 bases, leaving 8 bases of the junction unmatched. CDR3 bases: TGTGCCAGCAGCCACACAGGACAGGGGCTCACAGATACGCAGTATTTT. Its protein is CASSHTGQGLTDTQYF.

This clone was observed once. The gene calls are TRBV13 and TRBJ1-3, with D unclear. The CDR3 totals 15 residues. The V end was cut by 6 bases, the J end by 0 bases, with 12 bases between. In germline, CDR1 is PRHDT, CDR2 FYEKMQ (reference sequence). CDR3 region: CASSLTAASGNTIYF. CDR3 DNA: TGTGCCAGCAGTCTCACAGCAGCCTCTGGAAACACCATATATTTT. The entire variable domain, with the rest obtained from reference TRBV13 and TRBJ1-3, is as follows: AAGVIQSPRHLIKEKRETATLKCYPIPRHDTVYWYQQGPGQDPQFLISFYEKMQSDKGSIPDRFSAQQFSDYHSELNMSSLELGDSALYFCASSLTAASGNTIYFGEGSWLTVV.

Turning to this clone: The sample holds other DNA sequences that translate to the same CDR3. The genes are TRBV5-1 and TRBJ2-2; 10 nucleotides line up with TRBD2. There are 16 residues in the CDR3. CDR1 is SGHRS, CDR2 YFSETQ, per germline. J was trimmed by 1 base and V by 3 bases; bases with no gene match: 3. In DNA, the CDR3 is TGCGCCAGCAGCTCTTTAGCGGGAGGGAACACCGGGGAGCTGTTTTTT. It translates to CASSSLAGGNTGELFF. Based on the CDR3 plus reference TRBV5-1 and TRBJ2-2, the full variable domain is KAGVTQTPRYLIKTRGQQVTLSCSPISGHRSVSWYQQTPGQGLQFLFEYFSETQRNKGNFPGRFSGRQFSNSRSEMNVSTLELGDSALYLCASSSLAGGNTGELFFGEGSRLTVL.

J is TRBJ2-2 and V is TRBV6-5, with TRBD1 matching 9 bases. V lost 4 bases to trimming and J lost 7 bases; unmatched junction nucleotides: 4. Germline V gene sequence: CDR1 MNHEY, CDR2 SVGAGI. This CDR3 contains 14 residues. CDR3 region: CASSSTGGDGELFF. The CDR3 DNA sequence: TGTGCCAGCAGTTCGACAGGGGGGGACGGGGAGCTGTTTTTT.

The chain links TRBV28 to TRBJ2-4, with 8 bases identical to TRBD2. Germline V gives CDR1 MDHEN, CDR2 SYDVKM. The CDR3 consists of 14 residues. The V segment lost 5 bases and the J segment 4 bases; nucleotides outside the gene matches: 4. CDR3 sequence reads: CASSIAGGKNIQYF. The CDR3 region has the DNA TGTGCCAGCAGTATTGCGGGGGGTAAAAACATTCAGTACTTC.

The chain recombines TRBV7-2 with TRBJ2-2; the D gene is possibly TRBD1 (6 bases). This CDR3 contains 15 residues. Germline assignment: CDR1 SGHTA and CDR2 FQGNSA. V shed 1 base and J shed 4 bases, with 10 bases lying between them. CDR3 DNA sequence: TGTGCCAGCAGCTTAGGGGGACACCGCACCGGGGAGCTGTTTTTT. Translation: CASSLGGHRTGELFF.